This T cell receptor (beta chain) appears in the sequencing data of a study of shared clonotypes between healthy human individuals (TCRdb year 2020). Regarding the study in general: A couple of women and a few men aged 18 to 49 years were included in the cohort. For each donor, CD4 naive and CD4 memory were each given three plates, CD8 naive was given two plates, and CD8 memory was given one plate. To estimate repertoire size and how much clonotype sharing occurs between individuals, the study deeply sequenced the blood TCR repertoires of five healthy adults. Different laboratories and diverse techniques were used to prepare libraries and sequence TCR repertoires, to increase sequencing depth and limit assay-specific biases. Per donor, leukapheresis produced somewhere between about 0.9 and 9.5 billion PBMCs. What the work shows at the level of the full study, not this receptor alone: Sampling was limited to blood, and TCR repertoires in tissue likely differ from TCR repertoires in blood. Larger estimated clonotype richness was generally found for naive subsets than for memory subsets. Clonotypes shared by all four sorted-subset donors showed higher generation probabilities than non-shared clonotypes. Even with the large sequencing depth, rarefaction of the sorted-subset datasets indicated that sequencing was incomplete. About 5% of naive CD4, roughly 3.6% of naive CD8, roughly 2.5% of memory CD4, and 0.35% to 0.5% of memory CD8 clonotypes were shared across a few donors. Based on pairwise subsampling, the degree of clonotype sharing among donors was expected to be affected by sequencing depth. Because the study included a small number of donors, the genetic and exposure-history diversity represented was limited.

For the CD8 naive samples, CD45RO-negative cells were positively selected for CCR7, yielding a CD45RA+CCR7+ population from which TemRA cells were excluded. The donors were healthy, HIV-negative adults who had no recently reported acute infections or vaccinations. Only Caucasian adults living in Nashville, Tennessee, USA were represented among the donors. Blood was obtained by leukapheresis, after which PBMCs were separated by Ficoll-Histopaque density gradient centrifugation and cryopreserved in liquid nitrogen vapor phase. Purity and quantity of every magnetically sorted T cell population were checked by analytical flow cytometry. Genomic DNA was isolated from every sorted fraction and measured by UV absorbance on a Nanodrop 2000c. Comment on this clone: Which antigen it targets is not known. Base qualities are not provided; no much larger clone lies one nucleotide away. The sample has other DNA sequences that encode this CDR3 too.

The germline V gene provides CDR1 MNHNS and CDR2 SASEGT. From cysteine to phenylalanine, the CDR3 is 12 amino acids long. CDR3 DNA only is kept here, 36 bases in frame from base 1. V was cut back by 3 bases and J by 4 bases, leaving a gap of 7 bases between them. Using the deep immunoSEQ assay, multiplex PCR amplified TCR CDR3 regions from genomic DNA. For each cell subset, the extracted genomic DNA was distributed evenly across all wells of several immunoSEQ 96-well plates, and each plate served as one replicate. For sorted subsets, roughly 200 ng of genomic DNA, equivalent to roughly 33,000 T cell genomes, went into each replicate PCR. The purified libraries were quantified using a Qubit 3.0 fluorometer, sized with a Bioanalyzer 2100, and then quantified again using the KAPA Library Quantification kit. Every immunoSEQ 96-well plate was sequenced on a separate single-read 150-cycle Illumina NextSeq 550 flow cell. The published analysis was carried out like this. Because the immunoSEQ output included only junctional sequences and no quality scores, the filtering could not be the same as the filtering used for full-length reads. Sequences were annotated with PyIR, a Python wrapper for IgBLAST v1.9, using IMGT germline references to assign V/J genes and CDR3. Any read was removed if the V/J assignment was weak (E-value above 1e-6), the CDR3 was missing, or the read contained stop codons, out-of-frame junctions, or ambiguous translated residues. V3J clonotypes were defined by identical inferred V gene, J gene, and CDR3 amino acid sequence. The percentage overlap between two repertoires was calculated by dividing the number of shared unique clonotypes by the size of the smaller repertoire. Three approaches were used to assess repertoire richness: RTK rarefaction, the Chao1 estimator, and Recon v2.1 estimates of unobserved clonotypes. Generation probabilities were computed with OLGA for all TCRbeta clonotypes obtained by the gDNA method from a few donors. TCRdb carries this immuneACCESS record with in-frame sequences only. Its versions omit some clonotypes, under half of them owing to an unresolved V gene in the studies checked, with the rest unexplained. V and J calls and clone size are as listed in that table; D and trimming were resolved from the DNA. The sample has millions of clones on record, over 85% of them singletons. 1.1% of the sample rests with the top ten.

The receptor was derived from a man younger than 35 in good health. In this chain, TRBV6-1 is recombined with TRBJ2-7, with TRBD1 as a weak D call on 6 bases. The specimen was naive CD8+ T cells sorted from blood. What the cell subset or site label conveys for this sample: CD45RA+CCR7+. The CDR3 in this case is CASSERGYEQYF. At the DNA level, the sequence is TGTGCCAGCAGTGAGAGGGGGTACGAGCAGTACTTC.